These T cell receptor beta chains were read from a single sample in a study of cytomegalovirus exposure and HLA in healthy donors. Method: immunoSEQ multiplex PCR; TCRdb's copy keeps in-frame clones and lacks some. The repertoire holds some 200,000 clones, with about 83% as singletons. Material for sequencing was PBMCs. Receptors originate from a girl aged 10 to 17 in good health and CMV-seronegative. Both conserved end residues are part of each CDR3. The D gene is left open where the match is weak. Not all rows give a size; the values are once, few, many and, for expanded clones, a class.

TRBV7-3	14	.	TRBJ2-3	.	CASSKSGSTDTQYF	TGTGCCAGCAGTAAAAGCGGGAGCACAGATACGCAGTATTTT
TRBV13	14	once	TRBJ1-3	.	CASSVAGAGNTIYF	TGTGCCAGCAGCGTGGCGGGGGCTGGAAACACCATATATTTT
TRBV9	16	.	TRBJ2-2	.	CASSVGTGYESGELFF	TGTGCCAGCAGCGTAGGGACGGGGTATGAGAGCGGGGAGCTGTTTTTT
TRBV9	14	.	TRBJ1-1	.	CASSPGHGNTEAFF	TGTGCCAGCAGTCCGGGACACGGAAACACTGAAGCTTTCTTT
TRBV7-2	16	.	TRBJ1-5	TRBD1	CASSLRTGSGNQPQHF	TGTGCCAGCAGCTTACGGACAGGGTCCGGCAATCAGCCCCAGCATTTT
TRBV28	12	few	TRBJ1-1	.	CATRRGATEAFF	TGTGCCACCAGAAGAGGTGCCACTGAAGCTTTCTTT
TRBV30	16	.	TRBJ2-1	TRBD1	CAWSNERGRYNNEQFF	TGTGCCTGGAGTAACGAAAGGGGGCGGTATAACAATGAGCAGTTCTTC
TRBV5-1	16	.	TRBJ2-1	TRBD2	CASSPPTSGRRNEQFF	TGCGCCAGCAGCCCGCCGACTAGCGGGAGACGGAATGAGCAGTTCTTC
TRBV28	12	.	TRBJ2-7	TRBD2	CASSLGTSDQYF	TGTGCCAGCAGTTTAGGGACTAGCGATCAGTACTTC
TRBV6-5	15	.	TRBJ2-3	TRBD2	CASSYSRGGTDTQYF	TGTGCCAGCAGTTACTCCCGGGGGGGAACAGATACGCAGTATTTT
TRBV14	15	.	TRBJ2-1	.	CASSQRGLAYNEQFF	TGTGCCAGCAGCCAACGGGGACTCGCCTACAATGAGCAGTTCTTC
TRBV5-5	14	.	TRBJ2-3	TRBD1	CASRGTGMEDTQYF	TGTGCCAGCAGGGGGACAGGGATGGAAGATACGCAGTATTTT
TRBV27	12	.	TRBJ1-2	TRBD1	CASRGQNYGYTF	TGTGCCAGCAGGGGACAGAACTATGGCTACACCTTC
TRBV2	17	.	TRBJ1-2	.	CASSEISGGRRYYGYTF	TGTGCCAGCAGTGAAATTTCCGGGGGGCGAAGATACTATGGCTACACCTTC
TRBV2	15	.	TRBJ1-5	.	CASSDTGYSNQPQHF	TGTGCCAGCAGTGATACAGGGTATAGCAATCAGCCCCAGCATTTT
TRBV28	13	.	TRBJ1-1	.	CASSLAGIAEAFF	TGTGCCAGCAGTTTAGCAGGGATCGCTGAAGCTTTCTTT
TRBV18	17	.	TRBJ1-2	.	CASAKKKATGLDYGYTF	TGTGCCAGCGCCAAGAAAAAAGCGACGGGTTTGGACTATGGCTACACCTTC
TRBV29-1	15	.	TRBJ2-3	TRBD2	CSVALAGGRTDTQYF	TGCAGCGTCGCTCTAGCGGGAGGTCGCACAGATACGCAGTATTTT
TRBV4-1	16	.	TRBJ2-7	TRBD2	CASSQVLAGETYEQYF	TGCGCCAGCAGCCAAGTCCTAGCGGGAGAAACCTACGAGCAGTACTTC
TRBV18	15	once	TRBJ2-7	TRBD2	CASSPQSGSTYEQYF	TGTGCCAGCTCACCACAAAGCGGGAGTACCTACGAGCAGTACTTC
TRBV5-1	14	once	TRBJ1-4	.	CASSLHGTHEKLFF	TGCGCCAGCAGCTTGCACGGGACTCATGAAAAACTGTTTTTT
TRBV29-1	19	.	TRBJ1-2	.	CSVEPSLLPQDPKDYGYTF	TGCAGCGTTGAGCCCTCCCTTCTCCCACAGGACCCTAAGGACTATGGCTACACCTTC
TRBV6-5	14	few	TRBJ2-7	TRBD1	CASSSRDRGYEQYF	TGTGCCAGCAGTTCCCGGGACAGGGGATACGAGCAGTACTTC
TRBV10-3	15	many	TRBJ2-7	.	CAISESEEGAYEQYF	TGTGCCATCAGTGAGTCTGAAGAGGGTGCCTACGAGCAGTACTTC
TRBV4-2	13	few	TRBJ1-2	.	CASSLEINYGYTF	TGTGCCAGCAGCCTGGAGATTAACTATGGCTACACCTTC
TRBV9	14	once	TRBJ1-5	.	CASSVGGSNQPQHF	TGTGCCAGCAGCGTAGGCGGTAGCAATCAGCCCCAGCATTTT
TRBV5-1	12	.	TRBJ1-1	.	CASSLSDREAFF	TGCGCCAGCAGCTTGTCGGACAGAGAAGCTTTCTTT
TRBV2	13	.	TRBJ1-2	TRBD1	CASSVTGRYGYTF	TGTGCCAGCAGTGTGACAGGGAGGTATGGCTACACCTTC
TRBV27	15	.	TRBJ2-7	TRBD1	CASSRGQQVIYEQYF	TGTGCCAGCTCACGGGGACAGCAAGTAATCTACGAGCAGTACTTC
TRBV5-4	14	.	TRBJ2-7	.	CASSQKPRAYEQYF	TGTGCCAGCAGCCAAAAGCCTCGGGCCTACGAGCAGTACTTC
TRBV7-3	13	.	TRBJ2-1	TRBD1	CASSPTTGQKQFF	TGTGCCAGCAGCCCCACGACAGGGCAGAAGCAGTTCTTC
TRBV28	15	.	TRBJ1-2	.	CASSSTTRVEGGYTF	TGTGCCAGCAGTTCCACGACCAGGGTAGAAGGCGGCTACACCTTC
TRBV10-3	14	.	TRBJ2-3	TRBD1	CASRTGEATDTQYF	TGTGCCTCCCGGACAGGGGAGGCCACAGATACGCAGTATTTT
TRBV30	13	.	TRBJ2-1	TRBD1	CAWRGQGGMRQFF	TGTGCCTGGAGGGGACAGGGGGGAATGAGGCAGTTCTTC
TRBV6-4	13	few	TRBJ2-2	.	CASSDGSTGELFF	TGTGCCAGCAGTGACGGGAGCACCGGGGAGCTGTTTTTT
TRBV5-1	15	.	TRBJ1-4	.	CASSQTQGTNEKLFF	TGCGCCAGCAGCCAAACCCAGGGAACTAATGAAAAACTGTTTTTT
TRBV7-2	14	once	TRBJ1-2	.	CASREEQGGYGYTF	TGTGCCAGCAGGGAAGAACAGGGAGGGTATGGCTACACCTTC
TRBV4-3	13	.	TRBJ2-1	.	CASSQGPNNEQFF	TGCGCCAGCAGCCAAGGGCCAAACAATGAGCAGTTCTTC
TRBV29-1	13	.	TRBJ1-1	TRBD1	CSVQRGPGTEAFF	TGCAGCGTTCAAAGGGGGCCTGGCACTGAAGCTTTCTTT
TRBV11-1	14	.	TRBJ1-6	.	CASSWRTGNSPLHF	TGTGCCAGCAGCTGGAGGACGGGTAATTCACCCCTCCACTTT
TRBV28	14	.	TRBJ2-4	.	CASSSGGAKNIQYF	TGTGCCAGCAGTTCAGGGGGGGCCAAAAACATTCAGTACTTC
TRBV6-6	14	few	TRBJ1-4	.	CASSPGVGRRKLFF	TGTGCCAGCAGCCCCGGGGTGGGAAGACGAAAACTGTTTTTT
TRBV6-7	18	.	TRBJ2-1	TRBD1	CASSYDSRVTTGSKEQFF	TGTGCCAGCAGTTACGACTCGCGGGTCACGACAGGGAGCAAAGAGCAGTTCTTC
TRBV9	15	.	TRBJ1-2	.	CASNLGVSLLYGYTF	TGTGCCAGCAACCTAGGCGTTAGCTTGCTCTATGGCTACACCTTC
TRBV5-5	14	.	TRBJ1-2	TRBD1	CASSPTGEVYGYTF	TGTGCCAGCAGCCCGACAGGGGAGGTCTATGGCTACACCTTC
TRBV7-2	17	.	TRBJ2-7	.	CASSLSFLVHGDYEQYF	TGTGCCAGCAGCTTAAGTTTTTTAGTACACGGAGACTACGAGCAGTACTTC
TRBV2	16	.	TRBJ1-6	TRBD1	CATTGGPTPLNSPLHF	TGTGCGACCACAGGGGGCCCGACGCCCTTGAATTCACCCCTCCACTTT
TRBV27	15	.	TRBJ2-3	.	CASSSRSGRWDTQYF	TGTGCCAGCAGTTCACGTAGTGGGAGGTGGGATACGCAGTATTTT